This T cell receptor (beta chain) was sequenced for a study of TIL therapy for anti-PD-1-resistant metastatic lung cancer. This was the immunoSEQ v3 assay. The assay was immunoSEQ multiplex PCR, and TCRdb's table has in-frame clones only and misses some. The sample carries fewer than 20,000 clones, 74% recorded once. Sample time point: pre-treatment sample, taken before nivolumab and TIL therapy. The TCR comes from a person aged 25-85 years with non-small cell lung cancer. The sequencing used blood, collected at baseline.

The CDR3: CASARGDRGLHTEAFF. In nucleotides, the CDR3 is TGTGCCAGCGCAAGGGGGGACAGGGGGCTTCACACTGAAGCTTTCTTT. The chain uses TRBV27 and TRBJ1-1; TRBD1 agrees at 12 bases. CDR3 length: 16 residues. Per germline, CDR1 MNHEY and CDR2 SMNVEV (reference sequence). J was trimmed by 3 bases and V by 8 bases; bases with no gene match: 10.